This T cell receptor beta chain was identified in a study of blood T cells in healthy people across ages. This clonotype has just a few counts. V shed 2 bases and J 0 bases; nucleotides not matched to a gene: 5. The CDR3 is 16 residues long. Germline values: CDR1 SGHDT, CDR2 YYEEEE. For the second PCR, which ran for about 6 to 11 cycles, a sample-barcoded 5' primer and a J-beta primer mix were used. TCRdb analysed the 5' RACE reads with MiXCR anew, one entry per CDR3 protein. The sample lists approximately 850,000 distinct CDR3 sequences, roughly 44% occurring once. The source is a man aged 60-69 years in good health. The sample comprised blood. This chain joins TRBV5-6 and TRBJ1-5; 7 bases line up with TRBD1. The CDR3 region has the DNA TGTGCCAGCAGCTTCAGCCGGGACAGTAGCAATCAGCCCCAGCATTTT. Residues: CASSFSRDSSNQPQHF.